This T cell receptor (beta chain) was obtained from a study of OX40 agonist ivuxolimab in advanced cancers. Overall study: Partial responses were recorded for three patients, including one with hepatocellular carcinoma and two with cutaneous melanoma.

This CDR3 has 15 residues. V was pared by 6 bases and J by 8 bases, with 11 bases of the junction left unmatched. Germline values: CDR1 MNHEY, CDR2 SVGAGI. Using immunoSEQ multiplex PCR, the repertoire was profiled, and TCRdb retains in-frame clones only, with some absent. Of about 48,000 clones in the sample, over 80% were seen once. Drawing of blood for sampling happened at baseline, at cycle 4 day 1, and at cycle 7 day 1. The rearrangement joins TRBV6-5 to TRBJ2-1; TRBD1 aligns across 9 bases. The receptor was derived from an adult with an advanced solid tumor such as melanoma, head and neck, liver or kidney cancer. Specimen: CD4+ or CD8+ T cells sorted from blood, collected in a trial of the OX40 agonist ivuxolimab. The CDR3 nucleotides are TGTGCCAGCAGAGTTGCGGGACAGGGTTTGGATGAGCAGTTCTTC. As protein: CASRVAGQGLDEQFF.